This entry is about one T cell receptor (beta chain). Antigen unknown. 13 Jbeta primers and 60 Vbeta primers were used for the PCR. The assay was immunoSEQ multiplex PCR, and TCRdb's table has in-frame clones only and misses some. This sample's table reports about 74,000 clones. This sample stems from a study of cytomegalovirus exposure and HLA in healthy donors. Study-wide context: Among the approximately 400 genotyped donors, 65% to 85% were placed in the Caucasian-associated ancestry cluster.

Whole-study findings and limits: Later, TCR association rates were found to vary by HLA locus, highest for DRB1 and lowest for HLA-C. V- and J-gene trimming of TCR beta was linked (in a later analysis) to a missense DCLRE1C variant. The HLA-A and HLA-B alleles of most subjects were reportedly predicted accurately from TCR beta sequences.

Trimming left V 0 bases short and J 3 bases short, with 9 bases between. This CDR3 has 14 amino acids. The germline V gene encodes CDR1 WNHNN and CDR2 SYGVQD (reference sequence). The chain joins TRBV10-1 to TRBJ2-7; D is possibly TRBD1 (6 bases). The source is a female donor in good health and CMV-seropositive. Source material: PBMCs. The CDR3: CASSESLGGYEQYF. The DNA for the CDR3 is TGCGCCAGCAGTGAGTCGTTAGGGGGCTACGAGCAGTACTTC.